The next 6 T cell receptor beta chains were all read from a single sample in a study of CD8+CD57+ T cells in acquired aplastic anemia. Previously, flow cytometry had revealed CD8+CD57+ cell expansion in the patients chosen for sequencing. Using genomic DNA as the template, TCR beta VDJ and CDR3 profiling was carried out. TCRdb used MiXCR to reprocess the reads, holding one entry per CDR3 protein. The data show roughly 170,000 distinct CDR3 sequences, with 45% to 60% seen just once and 10% to 15% held by the top ten. Sequences were obtained from sorted CD4+, CD8+, or CD8+CD57+ T cells (not recorded which) from PBMCs. These TCRs come from a human donor with aplastic anemia.

This clonotype was found many times. The chain links TRBV5-1 to TRBJ1-1, with D unresolved. The CDR3 loop spans 14 amino acids. CDR1 is SGHRS and CDR2 is YFSETQ in the germline V gene. Trimming removed 4 bases at V and 6 bases at J, with 16 bases between. Here the CDR3 reads CASSTNLNDPEAFF. The DNA of the CDR3 is TGCGCCAGCAGCACGAACCTAAATGACCCTGAAGCTTTCTTT.

This clonotype has at least ten counts. The chain couples TRBV14 to TRBJ2-7, with 8 bases lining up with TRBD1. The trim removed 2 bases at V and 6 bases at J, leaving 6 bases unmatched. CDR1 and CDR2 (germline): SGHDN, FVKESK. CDR3 size: 14 residues. DNA of the CDR3: TGTGCCAGCAGCCAACCCGTGACAGGGGCCGAGCAGTACTTC. Amino acids: CASSQPVTGAEQYF.

This clonotype was seen repeatedly, ten times or more. V usage is TRBV24-1 and J usage is TRBJ2-1; TRBD1 or TRBD2 may be the D gene (6 bases each). Trimming took 6 bases from V and 8 from J, leaving 16 bases between them. This CDR3 contains 14 residues. Germline-derived CDR1 and CDR2 are KGHDR and SFDVKD. The CDR3 DNA reads TGTGCCACCAGTCACCCCGGGGGCTTAGATGAGCAGTTCTTC. As protein: CATSHPGGLDEQFF.

V gene TRBV19 combines with J gene TRBJ2-3; 8 bases are a match to TRBD2. This CDR3 region has 13 residues. Germline CDR1 reads LNHDA; CDR2 reads SQIVND (reference sequence). With 6 bases clipped from V and 4 bases from J, the junction kept 3 bases outside the gene matches. CDR3 in DNA: TGTGCCAGTAGCGGACTAGCCCCAGATACGCAGTATTTT. It codes for CASSGLAPDTQYF.

V is TRBV15 and J is TRBJ2-5; no clear D gene. The CDR3 sequence is 14 residues long. Germline V gene data show CDR1 as LNHNV and CDR2 as YYDKDF (reference sequence). V was cut by 0 bases and J by 4 bases, with 9 bases left in between. The CDR3 loop reads CATSRDRRAETQYF. CDR3 sequence (DNA): TGTGCCACCAGCAGAGATCGACGAGCAGAGACCCAGTACTTC.

The J gene is TRBJ2-7, the V gene TRBV2; D is possibly TRBD1 (5 bases). V gave up 5 bases and J gave up 4 bases, with 12 bases separating them. CDR1 and CDR2 from the germline V gene are SNHLY and FYNNEI. The CDR3 spans 13 residues. CDR3 region: CASSTETVYEQYF. Here the CDR3 DNA reads TGTGCCAGCAGTACCGAGACAGTTTACGAGCAGTACTTC.